Below, 32 T cell receptor beta chains from the same sample are listed, as sequenced in a study of blood T cell repertoires in COVID-19. Method: immunoSEQ multiplex PCR; TCRdb's copy keeps in-frame clones and lacks some. The table lists over 100,000 clones, around 84% of them singletons. Sequencing was carried out using peripheral blood. The source of these receptors is a man aged 55 to 70 with acute or convalescent COVID-19.

This chain joins TRBV11-3 and TRBJ2-1; no firm D call. The CDR3 extends over 15 amino acids. V was cut by 3 bases and J by 0 bases, with 9 bases left in between. CDR1 is SGHNT and CDR2 is YENEEA in the germline V gene. This CDR3 is CASSFGPLSYNEQFF. The CDR3 DNA follows: TGTGCCAGCAGCTTTGGCCCCCTCTCCTACAATGAGCAGTTCTTC.

The chain carries TRBV27 and TRBJ1-5; perhaps TRBD1 as D (5 bases). Germline values: CDR1 MNHEY, CDR2 SMNVEV (reference sequence). The ends were cut back, 6 bases at V and 0 bases at J, with 15 bases in the middle. The CDR3 totals 16 residues. The CDR3 nucleotides read TGTGCCAGCAGACGTTTCGGGGGAGCTAGCAATCAGCCCCAGCATTTT. This translates into CASRRFGGASNQPQHF.

V is TRBV7-6 and J is TRBJ2-2, with D perhaps matching TRBD2 (7 bases). This CDR3 is 16 amino acids long. Germline CDR1 is SGHVS and CDR2 is FNYEAQ. V gave up 1 base and J gave up 3 bases, with 12 bases separating them. This chain's CDR3 is CASSLVGGGDTGELFF. For the CDR3, the DNA is TGTGCCAGCAGCTTAGTCGGAGGGGGGGACACCGGGGAGCTGTTTTTT.

V gene TRBV7-8 combines with J gene TRBJ1-4; D is undetermined. Germline loops: CDR1 SGHVS, CDR2 FQNEAQ. This CDR3 comprises 13 residues. V was shortened by 0 bases and J by 13 bases, with 12 bases between the two germline ends. The CDR3 DNA reads as TGTGCCAGCAGCTTAGCTGTCCAGGCGTCACTGTTTTTT. It codes for CASSLAVQASLFF.

The chain joins TRBV7-8 to TRBJ2-7; 10 bases match TRBD1. Germline V gene lookup returns CDR1 SGHVS and CDR2 FQNEAQ. The CDR3 totals 14 residues. With 5 bases clipped from V and 3 bases from J, the junction kept 4 bases outside the gene matches. CDR3 amino acids: CASSRDRGGYEQYF. CDR3 nucleotide sequence: TGTGCCAGCAGCCGGGACAGGGGAGGCTACGAGCAGTACTTC.

This clone was detected a few times. This rearrangement joins TRBV29-1 to TRBJ1-2; 8 positions match TRBD1. Germline V gives CDR1 SQVTM, CDR2 ANQGSEA. The CDR3 runs 12 residues. J was trimmed by 7 bases and V by 4 bases; bases with no gene match: 5. For the CDR3, the DNA is TGCAGCGTTGTAGGGGACAGGCCTGGCTACACCTTC. Its translation: CSVVGDRPGYTF. The entire variable domain, with the rest obtained from reference TRBV29-1 and TRBJ1-2, is as follows: SAVISQKPSRDICQRGTSLTIQCQVDSQVTMMFWYRQQPGQSLTLIATANQGSEATYESGFVIDKFPISRPNLTFSTLTVSNMSPEDSSIYLCSVVGDRPGYTFGSGTRLTVV.

The chain combines TRBV4-2 with TRBJ2-1; 8 positions agree with TRBD2. J gave up 7 bases and V 2 bases, and 7 bases lay outside the gene matches. Germline CDR1 LGHNA, CDR2 YNFKEQ. The CDR3 covers 15 residues. This CDR3 reads CASSQRRIAGNEQFF. CDR3 DNA sequence: TGTGCCAGCAGCCAAAGGCGGATAGCGGGGAATGAGCAGTTCTTC.

This clone was counted a single time. The chain couples TRBV4-1 to TRBJ2-1; TRBD2 matches 10 bases. The ends lost 0 bases at V and 8 bases at J; junction bases unmatched: 4. Germline V gives CDR1 MGHRA, CDR2 YSYEKL. The CDR3 has 15 amino acids. Here the CDR3 reads CASSQEASGSHEQFF. The CDR3 region has the DNA TGCGCCAGCAGCCAAGAGGCTAGCGGGAGTCATGAGCAGTTCTTC.

This clone was observed a few times. The rearrangement links TRBV5-1 to TRBJ1-5; 9 positions agree with TRBD1. Trimming took 5 bases from V and 4 from J; bases not matched to a gene: 4. The CDR3 sequence is 14 residues long. The V gene's germline CDR1 is SGHRS and CDR2 YFSETQ. CDR3 residues: CASRSGQGNQPQHF. The CDR3 DNA reads as TGCGCCAGCAGATCGGGACAGGGAAATCAGCCCCAGCATTTT. Variable domain in full (rest from reference TRBV5-1 and TRBJ1-5): KAGVTQTPRYLIKTRGQQVTLSCSPISGHRSVSWYQQTPGQGLQFLFEYFSETQRNKGNFPGRFSGRQFSNSRSEMNVSTLELGDSALYLCASRSGQGNQPQHFGDGTRLSIL.

The V and J genes are TRBV30 and TRBJ1-6, with no clear D. In germline, CDR1 is GTSNPN, CDR2 SVGIG (reference sequence). The CDR3 is 16 amino acids. V lost 3 bases, J lost 0 bases, and 12 bases lay in between. The CDR3 nucleotides are TGTGCCTGGAGGGCAGAATTTTACTCCTATAATTCACCCCTCCACTTT. This sequence encodes CAWRAEFYSYNSPLHF.

This clone was counted a single time. The chain is built from TRBV28 and TRBJ1-5, with TRBD1 matching over 8 bases. With V trimmed by 1 base and J by 7 bases, 15 bases remained unmatched. The CDR3 loop spans 18 amino acids. Per germline, CDR1 MDHEN and CDR2 SYDVKM. CDR3 in DNA: TGTGCCAGCAGTTTATCCCTTTCAGGGGGCAAGGGGAAACAGCCCCAGCATTTT. Amino acid sequence: CASSLSLSGGKGKQPQHF.

The chain couples TRBV5-1 to TRBJ2-1, with 9 bases lining up with TRBD2. CDR1 and CDR2 (germline): SGHRS, YFSETQ. CDR3 length: 18 amino acids. Losses at the gene ends were 0 bases for V and 1 base for J; bases not matched to a gene: 8. The CDR3 loop reads CASSLEGGRAGSYNEQFF. The CDR3 DNA follows: TGCGCCAGCAGCTTGGAAGGCGGGAGGGCCGGTTCCTACAATGAGCAGTTCTTC.

The chain links TRBV5-4 to TRBJ2-1, with 9 bases matching TRBD2. This CDR3 contains 15 residues. CDR1 and CDR2 from the germline V gene are SGHNT and YYREEE (reference sequence). J gave up 2 bases and V 2 bases, and 2 bases lay outside the gene matches. The CDR3 DNA reads as TGTGCCAGCAGCTTCTCTAGCGGGACCTACAATGAGCAGTTCTTC. It specifies CASSFSSGTYNEQFF. Together with reference TRBV5-4 and TRBJ2-1, the CDR3 gives the full variable domain: ETGVTQSPTHLIKTRGQQVTLRCSSQSGHNTVSWYQQALGQGPQFIFQYYREEENGRGNFPPRFSGLQFPNYSSELNVNALELDDSALYLCASSFSSGTYNEQFFGPGTRLTVL.

This chain links TRBV19 with TRBJ2-3, with a possible D match to TRBD2 (6 bases). V lost 1 base and J lost 1, with 12 bases in between. The CDR3 has 16 residues. Germline V CDR1 and CDR2: LNHDA, SQIVND (reference sequence). The CDR3 here is CASSIVPGARTDTQYF. CDR3 coding DNA: TGTGCCAGTAGTATAGTTCCGGGAGCGCGCACAGATACGCAGTATTTT.

The chain employs TRBV19 and TRBJ2-4; 10 positions agree with TRBD1. The CDR3 sequence is 14 residues long. CDR1 LNHDA and CDR2 SQIVND come from the germline V gene (reference sequence). J lost 7 bases, V lost 3 bases, and 3 bases had no gene match. The CDR3 protein is CASSMDRGRNIQYF. The CDR3 region has the DNA TGTGCCAGTAGTATGGACAGGGGGAGGAACATTCAGTACTTC.

This chain links TRBV19 with TRBJ1-5; TRBD1 matches 7 bases. The germline V gene has CDR1 LNHDA and CDR2 SQIVND (reference sequence). The CDR3 extends over 14 amino acids. V dropped 6 bases and J dropped 9; count of bases not matched to a gene: 11. In DNA, the CDR3 is TGTGCCAGTAGAGATTCCACAGGGGCTCGGCCCCAGCATTTT. As protein: CASRDSTGARPQHF.

In this sample, this clone turned up once. CDR3 residues: CASSQAKQGSDTQYF. The CDR3 DNA reads as TGTGCCAGCAGCCAGGCTAAACAGGGTTCAGATACGCAGTATTTT. V gene TRBV3-1 (or the pseudogene TRBV3-2) combines with J gene TRBJ2-3; the D gene is possibly TRBD1 (6 bases). V was pared by 3 bases and J by 4 bases, with 14 bases between. Germline lookup yields CDR1 LGHDT and CDR2 YNNKEL (reference sequence). The length of the CDR3 is 15 residues.

This chain links TRBV11-2 with TRBJ2-5, with D maybe TRBD2 (6 bases). V lost 3 bases to trimming and J lost 5 bases, with 13 bases between them. The CDR3 has 14 residues. Germline V gene lookup returns CDR1 SGHAT and CDR2 FQNNGV. CDR3: CASSFYGSGETQYF. For the CDR3, the DNA is TGTGCCAGCAGCTTTTACGGGAGCGGGGAGACCCAGTACTTC.

CDR3 in DNA: TGCGCCAGCACCCAGGTCTTAGCGGGAGGCCCGCCATCCTACGAGCAGTACGTC. Translating it yields CASTQVLAGGPPSYEQYV. The J gene is TRBJ2-7, the V gene TRBV5-1, with 10 nucleotides matching TRBD2. The germline gives CDR1 SGHRS, CDR2 YFSETQ. The CDR3 runs 18 residues. The V gene end was trimmed by 6 bases and the J gene end by 1 base; junction bases not matched to a gene: 16.

The table lists this clone with a count of one. The V gene is TRBV9, the J gene TRBJ2-1; 8 nucleotides line up with TRBD1. V trimming: 7 bases; J trimming: 6 bases; junction bases outside the gene matches: 9. CDR3 length: 14 residues. Germline CDR1 is SGDLS and CDR2 is YYNGEE. CDR3 residues: CASGGTGLTNEQFF. Here the CDR3 DNA reads TGTGCCAGCGGGGGGACAGGTCTCACCAATGAGCAGTTCTTC.

There are a few counts of this clone. V usage is TRBV9 and J usage is TRBJ2-1, with 9 bases identical to TRBD2. Germline V gene lookup returns CDR1 SGDLS and CDR2 YYNGEE. The CDR3 extends over 14 amino acids. The V segment lost 6 bases and the J segment 6 bases; nucleotides outside the gene matches: 7. This CDR3 reads CASNAGGPSNEQFF. The CDR3, as DNA: TGTGCCAGCAATGCGGGAGGGCCCTCCAATGAGCAGTTCTTC.

The chain combines TRBV3-1 (or the pseudogene TRBV3-2) with TRBJ2-1; 10 nucleotides line up with TRBD1. CDR3 size: 13 residues. Germline CDR1 is LGHDT and CDR2 is YNNKEL (reference sequence). V lost 6 bases and J lost 6; bases outside the gene matches: 2. The DNA for the CDR3 is TGTGCCAGCAGGGGGACAGGGGTCAATGAGCAGTTCTTC. Translated, it gives CASRGTGVNEQFF.

V usage is TRBV28 and J usage is TRBJ2-6; D might be TRBD2 (5 bases). Deletions cut 4 bases from V and 0 bases from J, with 13 bases between. CDR3 length: 17 residues. Germline-derived CDR1 and CDR2 are MDHEN and SYDVKM. The CDR3 nucleotides are TGTGCCAGCAGTTCCAGGACTGCCTCCTCTGGGGCCAACGTCCTGACTTTC. Translated: CASSSRTASSGANVLTF.

The rearrangement joins TRBV11-3 to TRBJ1-1; no clear D gene. The V end was cut by 5 bases, the J end by 1 base, with 11 bases between. CDR3 length: 14 residues. CDR1 is SGHNT and CDR2 is YENEEA in the germline V gene. This CDR3 is CASSGGQQNTEAFF. The CDR3 nucleotides are TGTGCCAGCAGCGGAGGGCAACAGAACACTGAAGCTTTCTTT.

The genes are TRBV9 and TRBJ2-3; 8 nucleotides align to TRBD2. From germline, CDR1 is SGDLS and CDR2 YYNGEE. Trimming took 1 base from V and 2 from J; bases not matched to a gene: 3. The CDR3 contains 15 residues. The CDR3 spells CASSVTSGYTDTQYF. The CDR3 DNA is TGTGCCAGCAGCGTAACTAGCGGTTACACAGATACGCAGTATTTT.

About this clone itself: Other DNA sequences from this sample encode an identical CDR3 as well. The gene calls are TRBV4-2 and TRBJ2-7; D perhaps matches TRBD1 (6 bases). Trimming removed 4 bases at V and 4 bases at J, with 14 bases between. This CDR3 spans 14 amino acids. The germline CDR1 and CDR2 sequences are LGHNA and YNFKEQ. As DNA, the CDR3 is TGTGCCAGCAGCCGGAGGACAGAAGGTTACGAGCAGTACTTC. Its protein product is CASSRRTEGYEQYF.

The V call is TRBV5-1, the J call TRBJ1-1; 8 nucleotides align to TRBD1. There are 14 residues in the CDR3. J was trimmed by 1 base and V by 3 bases; bases with no gene match: 2. Germline values: CDR1 SGHRS, CDR2 YFSETQ. The CDR3 DNA follows: TGCGCCAGCAGCTGGGACAGGTCGAACACTGAAGCTTTCTTT. This encodes CASSWDRSNTEAFF.

This clone has a single count. The chain recombines TRBV5-1 with TRBJ2-3; 7 bases are shared with TRBD2. J lost 0 bases, V lost 7 bases, and 8 bases had no gene match. Germline assignment: CDR1 SGHRS and CDR2 YFSETQ. CDR3 length equals 15 residues. The CDR3 nucleotides are TGCGCCAGCGTCCGGGAGGAACCTAGCACAGATACGCAGTATTTT. Encoded protein: CASVREEPSTDTQYF.

Notes on this clone: This specimen includes other DNA sequences encoding the same CDR3. The chain carries TRBV18 and TRBJ2-7, with TRBD1 matching 9 bases. Germline CDR1 reads KGHSH; CDR2 reads LQKENI. This CDR3 contains 15 residues. Losses at the gene ends were 3 bases for V and 2 bases for J; bases not matched to a gene: 5. The CDR3 region is CASSPGTGFAYEQYF. The CDR3 nucleotides read TGTGCCAGCTCACCGGGGACAGGGTTCGCCTACGAGCAGTACTTC.

The rearrangement uses TRBV28 and TRBJ1-5, with 10 bases fitting TRBD1. V shed 5 bases, J shed 5 bases, and the junction held 6 bases outside the gene matches. CDR3 size: 15 residues. CDR1 and CDR2 (germline): MDHEN, SYDVKM. CDR3 region: CASSPGQGRDQPQHF. The CDR3 nucleotides read TGTGCCAGCAGTCCGGGACAGGGGCGAGATCAGCCCCAGCATTTT.

The chain joins TRBV2 to TRBJ1-5; 9 bases line up with TRBD1. Germline values: CDR1 SNHLY, CDR2 FYNNEI. Trimming at V came to 6 bases and at J to 6 bases, leaving 9 bases not matched to a gene. The CDR3 covers 15 residues. The CDR3 DNA reads TGTGCCAGCAGAGAGGGACAGGGTCCTGGTCAGCCCCAGCATTTT. The encoded protein is CASREGQGPGQPQHF.

This clone was observed a single time. This sample includes further DNA sequences coding for the same CDR3. The genes are TRBV12-3 or TRBV12-4 and TRBJ2-2; D is ambiguous. The CDR3 sequence is 11 residues long. V was cut by 4 bases and J by 5 bases, with 2 bases left in between. DNA of the CDR3: TGTGCCAGCAGTTCTACCGGGGAGCTGTTTTTT. Protein product: CASSSTGELFF.